This is a list of T cell receptor beta chains from one sample in a study of shared clonotypes between healthy human individuals. TCRdb's table, derived via immunoSEQ multiplex PCR, lists solely in-frame clones and lacks some. The repertoire includes 2,100,000 or so clones, almost 96% of them detected once, and approximately 0.13% sits in the top ten. The material sequenced was naive CD4+ T cells sorted from blood. All receptors come from a man younger than 35 in good health. The CDR3 runs from the conserved cysteine through the conserved F or W. D genes are given only for firm matches. The size of a clone is reported for some rows only, either as once, few or many, or as a class for expanded clones.

d_call	v_call	j_call	clone_size	cdr3_aa	cdr3_nt
.	TRBV7-9	TRBJ2-3	.	CASSSSVVTNRDTQYF	TGTGCCAGCAGCTCCTCGGTTGTGACTAACCGCGATACGCAGTATTTT
TRBD2	TRBV5-1	TRBJ2-7	.	CASSLDGTSGRGEQYF	TGCGCCAGCAGCTTGGATGGGACTAGCGGGAGGGGCGAGCAGTACTTC
.	TRBV2	TRBJ2-2	.	CASRQGYTGELFF	TGTGCCAGCAGACAGGGTTACACCGGGGAGCTGTTTTTT
TRBD2	TRBV9	TRBJ2-7	.	CASSVGDVAGTQEQYF	TGTGCCAGCAGCGTAGGAGATGTAGCGGGAACCCAGGAGCAGTACTTC
TRBD1	TRBV18	TRBJ2-6	.	CASSPLLIQGANGANVLTF	TGTGCCAGCTCACCATTATTAATACAGGGGGCCAACGGGGCCAACGTCCTGACTTTC
TRBD1	TRBV5-1	TRBJ2-5	.	CASSLVPRGLGETQYF	TGCGCCAGCAGCTTGGTTCCCAGGGGGCTAGGAGAGACCCAGTACTTC
TRBD2	TRBV7-9	TRBJ2-1	.	CASSPGLASAYNEQFF	TGTGCCAGCAGCCCCGGACTAGCTTCAGCCTACAATGAGCAGTTCTTC
.	TRBV19	TRBJ1-5	.	CASSMRDQPQHF	TGTGCCAGTAGTATGAGAGATCAGCCCCAGCATTTT
TRBD1	TRBV6-6	TRBJ2-7	.	CASSTGTGTYEQYF	TGTGCCAGCAGTACCGGGACAGGGACTTACGAGCAGTACTTC
.	TRBV6-5	TRBJ2-7	.	CATTGVADYEQYF	TGTGCCACCACGGGCGTGGCCGACTACGAGCAGTACTTC
.	TRBV7-7	TRBJ2-2	once	CASSWTENTGELFF	TGTGCTAGCAGCTGGACCGAGAACACCGGGGAGCTGTTTTTT
.	TRBV13	TRBJ2-3	.	CASSLVGTNFNEYF	TGTGCCAGCAGCTTAGTCGGGACCAATTTCAACGAGTATTTT
TRBD2	TRBV29-1	TRBJ2-3	.	CSVVSGSSTDTQYF	TGCAGCGTTGTTAGCGGGTCTAGCACAGATACGCAGTATTTT
.	TRBV5-1	TRBJ2-2	.	CASSLSVIANTGELFF	TGCGCCAGCAGCTTGTCCGTTATCGCGAACACCGGGGAGCTGTTTTTT
TRBD1	TRBV28	TRBJ1-4	.	CASSSGQAGSEKLFF	TGTGCCAGCAGTTCGGGACAGGCCGGGAGTGAAAAACTGTTTTTT
.	TRBV5-1	TRBJ2-5	.	CASSLVWDPETQYF	TGCGCCAGCAGCTTGGTTTGGGATCCAGAGACCCAGTACTTC
.	TRBV29-1	TRBJ2-5	once	CSAPGPVQETQYF	TGCAGCGCCCCTGGACCGGTCCAAGAGACCCAGTACTTC
TRBD2	TRBV5-6	TRBJ2-5	.	CASSQIAGGPGETQYF	TGTGCCAGCAGCCAAATAGCGGGAGGGCCGGGTGAGACCCAGTACTTC
.	TRBV30	TRBJ2-3	once	CASGWGARADTQYF	TGTGCCTCAGGGTGGGGGGCGAGGGCAGATACGCAGTATTTT
TRBD1	TRBV7-8	TRBJ1-3	.	CASSFRDRGPGNTIYF	TGTGCCAGCAGCTTCCGGGACAGGGGCCCCGGAAACACCATATATTTT
TRBD1	TRBV5-1	TRBJ2-1	.	CASSRPTGNNEQFF	TGCGCCAGCAGCCGCCCGACAGGGAACAATGAGCAGTTCTTC